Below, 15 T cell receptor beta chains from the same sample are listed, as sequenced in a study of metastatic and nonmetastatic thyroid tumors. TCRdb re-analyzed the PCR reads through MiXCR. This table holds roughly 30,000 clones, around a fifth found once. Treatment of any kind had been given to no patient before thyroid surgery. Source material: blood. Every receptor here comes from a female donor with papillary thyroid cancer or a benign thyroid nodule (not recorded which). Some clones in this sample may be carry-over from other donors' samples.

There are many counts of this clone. The CDR3 bases are TGTGCCAGCTCACCAGGGACTTTAAGGGATGAGCAGTTCTTC. This sequence encodes CASSPGTLRDEQFF. The rearrangement joins TRBV18 to TRBJ2-1; weak D call: TRBD2 (6 bases). The CDR3 runs to 14 residues. Germline CDR1 reads KGHSH; CDR2 reads LQKENI. Trimming pared 2 bases from V and 8 bases from J, leaving 13 bases between.

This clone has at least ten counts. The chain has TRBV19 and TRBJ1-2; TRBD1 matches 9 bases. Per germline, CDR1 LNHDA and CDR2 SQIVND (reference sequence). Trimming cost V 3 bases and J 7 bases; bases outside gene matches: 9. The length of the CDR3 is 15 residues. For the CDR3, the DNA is TGTGCCAGTAGTATGACGGGACAGGGCGAAATTGGCTACACCTTC. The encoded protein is CASSMTGQGEIGYTF.

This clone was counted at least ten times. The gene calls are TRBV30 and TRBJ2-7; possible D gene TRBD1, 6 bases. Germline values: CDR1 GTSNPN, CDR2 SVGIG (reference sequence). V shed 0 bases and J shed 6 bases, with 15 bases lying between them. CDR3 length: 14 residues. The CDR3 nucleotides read TGTGCCTGGAGTGTAGGGGGTGGTATGGGCGAGCAGTACTTC. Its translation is CAWSVGGGMGEQYF.

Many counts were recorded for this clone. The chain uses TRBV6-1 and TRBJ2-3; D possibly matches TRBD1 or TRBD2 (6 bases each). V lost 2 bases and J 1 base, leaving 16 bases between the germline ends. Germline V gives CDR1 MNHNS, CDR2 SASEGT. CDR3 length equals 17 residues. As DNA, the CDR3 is TGTGCCAGCAGTGAACCCCCCGGGGGCGAGGGCACAGATACGCAGTATTTT. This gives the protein CASSEPPGGEGTDTQYF.

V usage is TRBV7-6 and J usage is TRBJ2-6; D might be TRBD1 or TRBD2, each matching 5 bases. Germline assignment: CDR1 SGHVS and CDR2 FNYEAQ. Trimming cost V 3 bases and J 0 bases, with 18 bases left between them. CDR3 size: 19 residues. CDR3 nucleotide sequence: TGTGCCAGCAGCTTCGGGAAAAGGGGATCAGCCTCTGGGGCCAACGTCCTGACTTTC. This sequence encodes CASSFGKRGSASGANVLTF.

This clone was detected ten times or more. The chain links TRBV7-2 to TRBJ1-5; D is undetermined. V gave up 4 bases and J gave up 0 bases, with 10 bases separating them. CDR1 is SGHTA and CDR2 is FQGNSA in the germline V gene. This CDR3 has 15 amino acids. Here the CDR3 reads CASSSGRSSNQPQHF. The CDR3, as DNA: TGTGCCAGCAGCTCTGGACGGTCTAGCAATCAGCCCCAGCATTTT.

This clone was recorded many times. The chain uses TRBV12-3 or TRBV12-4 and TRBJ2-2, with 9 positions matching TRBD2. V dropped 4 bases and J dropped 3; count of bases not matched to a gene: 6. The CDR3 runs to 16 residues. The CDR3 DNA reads TGTGCCAGCAGTTCTCGGACTAGCGTTCACACCGGGGAGCTGTTTTTT. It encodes CASSSRTSVHTGELFF.

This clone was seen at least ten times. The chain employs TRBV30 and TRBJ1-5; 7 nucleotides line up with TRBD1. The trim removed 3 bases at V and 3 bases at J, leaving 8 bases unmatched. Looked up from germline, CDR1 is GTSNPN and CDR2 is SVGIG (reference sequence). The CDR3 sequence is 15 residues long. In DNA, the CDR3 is TGTGCCTGGAGACGACAGGGTTCTTCCAATCAGCCCCAGCATTTT. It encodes CAWRRQGSSNQPQHF. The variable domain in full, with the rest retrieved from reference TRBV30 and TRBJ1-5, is SQTIHQWPATLVQPVGSPLSLECTVEGTSNPNLYWYRQAAGRGLQLLFYSVGIGQISSEVPQNLSASRPQDRQFILSSKKLLLSDSGFYLCAWRRQGSSNQPQHFGDGTRLSIL.

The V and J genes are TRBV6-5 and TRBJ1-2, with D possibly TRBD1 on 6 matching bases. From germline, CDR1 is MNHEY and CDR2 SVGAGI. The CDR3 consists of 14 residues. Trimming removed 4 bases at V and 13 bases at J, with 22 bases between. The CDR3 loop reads CASSFEPGTWDFTF. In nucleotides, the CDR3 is TGTGCCAGCAGTTTCGAACCCGGGACATGGGACTTCACCTTC.

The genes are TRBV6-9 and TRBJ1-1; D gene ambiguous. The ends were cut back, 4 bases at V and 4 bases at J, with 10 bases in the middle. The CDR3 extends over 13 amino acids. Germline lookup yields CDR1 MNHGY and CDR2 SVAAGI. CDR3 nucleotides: TGTGCCAGCAGTTTCAGTCGAAGCACTGAAGCTTTCTTT. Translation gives CASSFSRSTEAFF.

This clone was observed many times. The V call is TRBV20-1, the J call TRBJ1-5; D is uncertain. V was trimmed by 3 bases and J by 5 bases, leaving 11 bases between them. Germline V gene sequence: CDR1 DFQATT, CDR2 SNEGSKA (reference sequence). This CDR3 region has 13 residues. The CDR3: CSASYGEYQPQHF. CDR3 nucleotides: TGCAGTGCTAGTTACGGGGAATATCAGCCCCAGCATTTT.

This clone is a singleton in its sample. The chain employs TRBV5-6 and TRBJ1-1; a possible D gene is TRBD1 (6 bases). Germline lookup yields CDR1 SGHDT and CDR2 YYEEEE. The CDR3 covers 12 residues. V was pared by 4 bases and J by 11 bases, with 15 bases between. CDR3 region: CASSQDSYGAFF. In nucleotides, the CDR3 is TGTGCCAGCAGCCAGGACAGTTATGGGGCTTTCTTT.

The CDR3 sequence is CASSPLDRQETQYF. CDR3 DNA sequence: TGCGCCAGCAGCCCGCTCGACAGACAAGAGACCCAGTACTTC. This chain uses TRBV4-1 with TRBJ2-5; a weak D match, TRBD1 (5 bases). The CDR3 sequence is 14 residues long. Trimming cost V 4 bases and J 2 bases, with 11 bases left between them. Germline V lookup: CDR1 MGHRA, CDR2 YSYEKL.

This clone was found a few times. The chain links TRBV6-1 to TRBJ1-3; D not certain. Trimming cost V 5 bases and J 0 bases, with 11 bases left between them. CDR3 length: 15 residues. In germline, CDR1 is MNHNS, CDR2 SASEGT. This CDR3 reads CASSSPADSGNTIYF. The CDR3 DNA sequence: TGTGCCAGCAGTTCCCCCGCCGACTCTGGAAACACCATATATTTT.

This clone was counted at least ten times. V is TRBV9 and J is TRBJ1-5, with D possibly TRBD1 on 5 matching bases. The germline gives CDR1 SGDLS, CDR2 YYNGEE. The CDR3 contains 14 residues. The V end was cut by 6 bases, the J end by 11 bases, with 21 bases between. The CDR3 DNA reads TGTGCCAGCACCAGTCCAGGGAAACCTCTGGCCCAGCATTTT. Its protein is CASTSPGKPLAQHF.